This T cell receptor beta chain derives from a study of CD8+CD57+ T cells in acquired aplastic anemia (dated by TCRdb to 2016 to 2018). In terms of the full investigation: A mean of roughly 3.2 ug of DNA, ranging from about 0.19 to 27.4 ug, was extracted from sorted CD4+ and CD8+ cells. CD8+CD57+ expansion was defined as a frequency above the mean frequency observed in healthy subjects. Overall study results and their limits: Fewer than 35 CD8+ CDR3 sequences were found to be shared between patients and controls, but these sequences appeared to be highly expressed in patients and within the immunodominant clones of the patients. No significant difference in CD8+ Simpson's diversity was found between patients and healthy controls (P=0.060).

TCR beta VDJ combination and CDR3 sequence profiling used genomic DNA as the template. An Illumina HiSeq 2000 was the platform used for TCR repertoire sequencing. As for the authors' bioinformatics: Repertoire assessment relied on Simpson's diversity index, CDR3 size and DJ length profiles, and TRBV/TRBJ rearrangement plots. Whichever DNA sequence was most abundant in the deep sequencing data was defined as the immunodominant clone. CDR3 amino acid sequences were checked for sharing between subjects and were compared against published repertoires and the VDJdb database. In TCRdb, the public reads were trimmed at Q25 with fastp and aligned with MiXCR, with productive beta chains retained. Rows with a matching CDR3 protein are joined into one entry that keeps the most common DNA and genes. These V and J calls originate from TCRdb's pipeline instead of the authors' own analysis. This sample has 200,000 to 250,000 distinct CDR3 sequences in its table, and about half of those were observed once. The ten largest clones take up just under 20% of the sample.

The germline V gene (reference sequence) sets CDR1 to SEHNR and CDR2 to FQNEAQ. V is clipped by 5 bases and J by 5 bases, and the sequence between their germline boundaries is 9 bases long. The CDR3 starts with the cysteine, ends with the phenylalanine, and has 12 residues. The read is trimmed to its CDR3 DNA, 36 bases read in frame from base 1. This clonotype has a count of ten or more. Its target antigen remains unknown. No much larger clonotype is one base removed from it; base qualities were not supplied. Patients chosen for sequencing had shown expansion of CD8+CD57+ cells by flow cytometry. All patients had severe acquired aplastic anemia diagnosed by International Study of Aplastic Anemia and Agranulocytosis and Camitta criteria. No therapy had been received by the patients at the time of blood sampling. The study deep-sequenced TCR repertoires of sorted CD4+ and CD8+ blood T cells from severe aplastic anemia patients and healthy subjects. Patients were enrolled in the USA under clinicaltrials.gov protocols 00001620, 01623167, 00001397, 00071045, 00081523 and 00961064. Ficoll-Paque density gradient centrifugation was used to isolate peripheral blood mononuclear cells. CD4+ and CD8+ T cells were sorted by FACS or magnetic beads before DNA extraction.

The V and J segments used are TRBV7-9 and TRBJ2-5; TRBD1 is possibly the D segment (5 matching bases). The sample was sorted CD4+, CD8+, or CD8+CD57+ T cells (not recorded which) from PBMCs. This receptor was obtained from a human donor with aplastic anemia. The CDR3 protein: CASSTGPETQYF. DNA sequence: TGTGCCAGCAGCACAGGCCCCGAGACCCAGTACTTC.